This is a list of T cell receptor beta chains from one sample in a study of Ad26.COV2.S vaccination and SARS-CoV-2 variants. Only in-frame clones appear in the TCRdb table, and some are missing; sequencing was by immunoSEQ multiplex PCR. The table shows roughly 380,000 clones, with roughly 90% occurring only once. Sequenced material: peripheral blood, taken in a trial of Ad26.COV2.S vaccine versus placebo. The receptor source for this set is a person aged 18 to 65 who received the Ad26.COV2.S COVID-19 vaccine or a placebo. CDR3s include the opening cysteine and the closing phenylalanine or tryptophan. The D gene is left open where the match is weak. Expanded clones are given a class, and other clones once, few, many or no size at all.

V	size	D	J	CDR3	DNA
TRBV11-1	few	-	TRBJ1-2	CASSSSGGTEVGGYTF	TGTGCCAGCAGCTCTTCAGGTGGGACCGAAGTCGGTGGCTACACCTTC
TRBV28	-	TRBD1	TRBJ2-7	CASSPERGTGWEQYF	TGTGCCAGCAGTCCAGAGAGGGGGACAGGGTGGGAGCAGTACTTC
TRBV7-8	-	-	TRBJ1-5	CASSQPRAGLSQPQHF	TGTGCCAGCAGCCAACCAAGGGCAGGTCTAAGTCAGCCCCAGCATTTT
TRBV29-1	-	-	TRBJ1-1	CSVVITPAEAFF	TGCAGCGTTGTTATTACACCGGCTGAAGCTTTCTTT
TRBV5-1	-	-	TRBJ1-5	CASSLEMDQPQHF	TGCGCCAGCAGCTTGGAGATGGACCAGCCCCAGCATTTT
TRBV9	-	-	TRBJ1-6	CASSVETQGSHSPLHF	TGTGCCAGCAGCGTCGAAACACAGGGATCGCATTCACCCCTCCACTTT
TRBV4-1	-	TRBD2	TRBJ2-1	CASSHFPHSGGAYEQFF	TGCGCCAGCAGCCATTTCCCCCATAGCGGGGGGGCCTATGAGCAGTTCTTC
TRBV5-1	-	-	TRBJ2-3	CASSLASRGGDTQYF	TGCGCCAGCAGCTTGGCAAGTAGAGGGGGAGATACGCAGTATTTT
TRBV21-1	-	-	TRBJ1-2	CAEGQNYGYTF	TGTGCCGAGGGACAAAACTATGGCTACACCTTC
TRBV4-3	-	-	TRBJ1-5	CASSEDRLNQPQHF	TGCGCCAGCAGCGAAGACAGGCTTAATCAGCCCCAGCATTTT
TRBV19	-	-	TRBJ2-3	CASSSRGAPTDTQYF	TGTGCCAGTAGTAGTCGAGGGGCGCCCACAGATACGCAGTATTTT
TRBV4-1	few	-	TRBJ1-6	CASSQGSYNSPLHF	TGCGCCAGCAGCCAGGGATCCTATAATTCACCCCTCCACTTT
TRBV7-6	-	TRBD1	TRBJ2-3	CASSSRDSSNTQYF	TGTGCCAGCAGCTCCCGGGACAGCTCAAATACGCAGTATTTT
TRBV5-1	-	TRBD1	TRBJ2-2	CASSFTGGNTGELFF	TGCGCCAGCAGCTTCACAGGGGGCAATACCGGGGAGCTGTTTTTT
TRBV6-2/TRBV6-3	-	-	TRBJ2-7	CASSPRTYEQYF	TGTGCCAGCAGCCCCAGGACATACGAGCAGTACTTC
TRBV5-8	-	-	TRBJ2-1	CASSSFLNEQFF	TGTGCCAGCAGCTCTTTCCTGAATGAGCAGTTCTTC
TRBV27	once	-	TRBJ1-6	CASSAPNAGNSPLHF	TGTGCCAGCAGTGCCCCCAACGCGGGGAATTCACCCCTCCACTTT
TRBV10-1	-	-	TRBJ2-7	CASSESTGKQYF	TGCGCCAGCAGTGAGTCTACAGGGAAGCAGTACTTC
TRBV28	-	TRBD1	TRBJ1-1	CASSEGTGADTEAFF	TGTGCCAGCAGTGAGGGGACAGGGGCGGACACTGAAGCTTTCTTT
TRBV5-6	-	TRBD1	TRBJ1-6	CASSLQGAYSPLHF	TGTGCCAGCAGCCTGCAGGGGGCTTATTCACCCCTCCACTTT
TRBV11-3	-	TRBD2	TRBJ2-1	CASSRRLASNEQFF	TGTGCCAGCAGCCGAAGACTAGCGTCCAATGAGCAGTTCTTC
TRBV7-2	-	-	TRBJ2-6	CASSPHGANVLTF	TGTGCCAGCAGTCCGCACGGGGCCAACGTCCTGACTTTC
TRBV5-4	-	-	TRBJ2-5	CASSYQVQETQYF	TGTGCCAGCAGCTACCAGGTTCAAGAGACCCAGTACTTC
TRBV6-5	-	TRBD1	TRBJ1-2	CASSKGTDYGYTF	TGTGCCAGCAGCAAAGGGACAGACTATGGCTACACCTTC
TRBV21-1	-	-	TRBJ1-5	CASSKGNKIGFTGPQHF	TGTGCCAGCAGCAAAGGGAATAAAATAGGATTCACGGGGCCCCAGCATTTT
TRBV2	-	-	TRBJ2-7	CASGATPSSPYEQYF	TGTGCCAGCGGAGCCACTCCTTCCTCCCCCTACGAGCAGTACTTC